This T cell receptor (beta chain) was obtained from a study of blood T cell repertoires in COVID-19. Across the study: Samples came from the United States, Italy and Spain, spanning acute and convalescent COVID-19. Sample material is recorded as cDNA or gDNA derived from T cells, B-cell-depleted T cells, or PBMCs.

The ends were cut back, 0 bases at V and 4 bases at J, with 6 bases in the middle. CDR1 and CDR2 from the germline V gene are WNHNN and SYGVQD (reference sequence). The CDR3 has 13 amino acids. Those enrolled in Seattle joined during active infection and were followed longitudinally afterward. In the original processing: Quantification of nucleated cells was approximated via reference gene primer amplification. Profiling relied on immunoSEQ multiplex PCR, and the TCRdb table lists in-frame clones only, not all of them. The DNA gave D and trimming, while V, J and clone size come from that table. The repertoire has fewer than 500,000 clones, approximately 90% of them found once; the top ten carry 0.8% to 1%. This clone has at least ten counts.

The source of this sequence is a man aged 18 to 35 with COVID-19, enrolled during active disease. The chain recombines TRBV10-1 with TRBJ1-2; D is unresolved. Sequenced input: peripheral blood. The CDR3 nucleotides read TGCGCCAGCAGTGAGTCGCAAGCCTATGGCTACACCTTC. Its protein is CASSESQAYGYTF.